The clone carrying this T cell receptor (beta chain) was counted a single time. The record originates from a study of blood T cell repertoires in COVID-19. Clones were read by immunoSEQ multiplex PCR, and TCRdb kept only the in-frame ones, dropping some. Found here are 19,000 or so clones, roughly 90% of them singletons; the top ten hold around 9.6%. The CDR3 loop spans 15 amino acids. Germline values: CDR1 SEHNR, CDR2 FQNEAQ (reference sequence). The germline V and J ends were trimmed by 0 bases and 7 bases, with 13 bases remaining between them. The rearrangement links TRBV7-9 to TRBJ2-1; possibly TRBD1 for D (6 bases). The clonotype was recovered from a man between 40 and 49 years old with active COVID-19. Sequencing was carried out using peripheral blood. The CDR3 here is CASSLAQGQRNEQFF. CDR3 nucleotide sequence: TGTGCCAGCAGCTTAGCGCAGGGGCAGCGGAATGAGCAGTTCTTC.